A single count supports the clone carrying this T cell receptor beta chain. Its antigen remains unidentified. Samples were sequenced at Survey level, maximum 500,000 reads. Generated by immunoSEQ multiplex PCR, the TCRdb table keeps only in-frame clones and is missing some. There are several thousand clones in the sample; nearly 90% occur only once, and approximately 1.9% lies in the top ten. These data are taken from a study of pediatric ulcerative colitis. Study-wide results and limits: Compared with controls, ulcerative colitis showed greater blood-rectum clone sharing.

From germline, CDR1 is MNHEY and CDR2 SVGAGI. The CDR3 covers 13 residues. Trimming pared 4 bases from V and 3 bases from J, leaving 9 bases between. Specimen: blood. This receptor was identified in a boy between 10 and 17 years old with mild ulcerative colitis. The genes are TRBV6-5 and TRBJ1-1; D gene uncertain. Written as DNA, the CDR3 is TGTGCCAGCAGTTTCTTTAGGGACACTGAAGCTTTCTTT. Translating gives CASSFFRDTEAFF.